The 25 T cell receptor beta chains below were found in one sample sequenced in a study of a mutant IDH1 vaccine in newly diagnosed glioma. These receptors are not linked to any known antigen. Data came from immunoSEQ multiplex PCR; TCRdb stores just in-frame clones and leaves some out. The sample has about 130,000 clones, about four fifths seen once; the top ten hold 5.5%. Regarding time point: week 11, during vaccination. The study gave 300 ug of mutant IDH1 20-mer peptide per vaccine dose, with topical imiquimod. The starting material was PBMCs, obtained from a glioma patient whose treatment included an IDH1 peptide vaccine. The origin of the receptors is a man in his forties with glioma.

Written as DNA, the CDR3 is TGTGCCAGCAGCTTATGGGGGCCAAAAGAGACCCAGTACTTC. It translates to CASSLWGPKETQYF. The V call is TRBV11-2, the J call TRBJ2-5, with D tentatively TRBD1 (6 bases). V was clipped by 2 bases and J by 3 bases, with 10 bases between them. Germline V CDR1 and CDR2: SGHAT, FQNNGV. This CDR3 region has 14 residues.

The V call is TRBV29-1, the J call TRBJ2-3; 10 bases agree with TRBD2. The CDR3 length is 14 residues. The germline gives CDR1 SQVTM, CDR2 ANQGSEA. After removal of 5 bases from V and 2 bases from J, the junction contained 4 bases not matched to a gene. The CDR3 DNA sequence: TGCAGCGTTATCGGGACTAGCGTCACAGATACGCAGTATTTT. This encodes CSVIGTSVTDTQYF.

This clone was observed a few times. The chain is built from TRBV25-1 and TRBJ1-2; TRBD1 agrees at 12 bases. The CDR3 is 15 residues long. The germline CDR1 and CDR2 sequences are MGHDK and SYGVNS. The V and J ends lost 8 bases and 2 bases, in that order; junction bases with no gene match: 6. DNA of the CDR3: TGTGCCAGCTCCGAGGGGACAGGGGGCAACTATGGCTACACCTTC. It translates to CASSEGTGGNYGYTF.

The rearrangement uses TRBV5-1 and TRBJ2-1, with unresolved D. Germline CDR1 and CDR2: SGHRS and YFSETQ. The CDR3 runs to 15 residues. Trimming cost V 4 bases and J 9 bases, with 20 bases left between them. DNA of the CDR3: TGCGCCAGCAGCCCCGGACCCCTTAGCTTCCCTGAGCAGTTCTTC. This encodes CASSPGPLSFPEQFF.

This clone was counted a few times. This chain joins TRBV19 and TRBJ1-2, with 7 nucleotides matching TRBD1. The CDR3 runs to 12 residues. CDR1 is LNHDA, CDR2 SQIVND, per germline (reference sequence). J was trimmed by 3 bases and V by 6 bases; bases with no gene match: 1. The CDR3 nucleotides read TGTGCCAGTAGCGACAGGGACTATGGCTACACCTTC. It translates to CASSDRDYGYTF.

The chain couples TRBV6-5 to TRBJ1-1, with D unresolved. V gave up 2 bases and J gave up 0 bases, with 7 bases separating them. Germline-derived CDR1 and CDR2 are MNHEY and SVGAGI. This CDR3 has 14 residues. CDR3 loop: CASSYTGLNTEAFF. Written as DNA, the CDR3 is TGTGCCAGCAGTTACACGGGGTTGAACACTGAAGCTTTCTTT.

The chain is built from TRBV4-2 and TRBJ1-1, with D possibly TRBD1 on 6 matching bases. Germline V lookup: CDR1 LGHNA, CDR2 YNFKEQ. Deletions cut 4 bases from V and 11 bases from J, with 17 bases between. The CDR3 spans 13 residues. The CDR3 loop reads CASSPKGGHGAFF. The CDR3 nucleotides are TGTGCCAGCAGCCCCAAGGGGGGGCATGGGGCTTTCTTT.

This clone was seen a handful of times. The V call is TRBV7-9, the J call TRBJ2-1, with D possibly being TRBD1 or TRBD2 (5 bases each). The CDR3 has 14 amino acids. CDR1 and CDR2 (germline): SEHNR, FQNEAQ (reference sequence). V was pared by 3 bases and J by 8 bases, with 14 bases between. The CDR3 DNA reads TGTGCCAGCAGCTTCTCTACCGGGGCCGATGAGCAGTTCTTC. Protein sequence: CASSFSTGADEQFF.

The gene calls are TRBV4-2 and TRBJ2-7; D gene ambiguous. V was trimmed by 1 base and J by 1 base, leaving 8 bases between them. This CDR3 has 14 residues. Germline assignment: CDR1 LGHNA and CDR2 YNFKEQ. CDR3 in amino acids: CASSQGGGSYEQYF. The CDR3 region has the DNA TGTGCCAGCAGCCAAGGGGGTGGGTCCTACGAGCAGTACTTC.

In its sample, this clone was seen a few times. The genes are TRBV10-3 and TRBJ1-1, with D uncertain. Germline assignment: CDR1 ENHRY and CDR2 SYGVKD. Trimming removed 6 bases from V and 1 base from J, with 12 bases in between. The CDR3 runs to 14 residues. For the CDR3, the DNA is TGTGCCATCAGGGCGGACGGACCGAACACTGAAGCTTTCTTT. Protein product: CAIRADGPNTEAFF.

The chain employs TRBV5-6 and TRBJ1-1; D uncertain. The CDR3 runs 11 residues. Germline V CDR1 and CDR2: SGHDT, YYEEEE. Trimming left V 5 bases short and J 6 bases short, with 8 bases between. CDR3 in DNA: TGTGCCAGCAGACTAGGGCCTGAAGCTTTCTTT. It is translated as CASRLGPEAFF.

V usage is TRBV6-1 and J usage is TRBJ1-1; unclear D gene. Germline values: CDR1 MNHNS, CDR2 SASEGT. Trimming stripped 9 bases from V and 5 bases from J, with 16 bases between. The CDR3 spans 13 residues. CDR3 sequence (DNA): TGTGCCAGTAGCTCGGGAGGTTGGACTGAAGCTTTCTTT. Its translation is CASSSGGWTEAFF.

The rearrangement joins TRBV4-1 to TRBJ2-7, with a possible D match to TRBD1 (6 bases). This CDR3 is built from 14 residues. Per germline, CDR1 MGHRA and CDR2 YSYEKL. V shed 4 bases and J shed 1 base, with 11 bases lying between them. For the CDR3, the DNA is TGCGCCAGCAGCCTCCGACAGGTTTCCTACGAGCAGTACTTC. It specifies CASSLRQVSYEQYF.

The CDR3 here is CASSLYSYGYTF. Here the CDR3 DNA reads TGTGCCAGCAGCTTATACAGCTATGGCTACACCTTC. The V call is TRBV7-9, the J call TRBJ1-2; no clear D. Germline CDR1 is SEHNR and CDR2 is FQNEAQ (reference sequence). V was trimmed by 2 bases and J by 4 bases, leaving 5 bases between them. The CDR3 has 12 residues.

As for this clone: Other DNA sequences of this sample code for an identical CDR3. The J gene is TRBJ2-3, the V gene TRBV9, with D maybe TRBD1 (6 bases). The V end lost 0 bases, the J end lost 0 bases, and 8 bases lay between the germline ends. The germline V gene has CDR1 SGDLS and CDR2 YYNGEE. CDR3 length: 15 residues. This CDR3 reads CASSVVGTSTDTQYF. The CDR3 nucleotides are TGTGCCAGCAGCGTAGTTGGGACAAGCACAGATACGCAGTATTTT.

The chain is built from TRBV7-2 and TRBJ1-4, with 7 bases aligning to TRBD1. The CDR3 spans 15 residues. The V segment lost 1 base and the J segment 7 bases; nucleotides outside the gene matches: 6. CDR1 and CDR2 (germline): SGHTA, FQGNSA. The CDR3 bases are TGTGCCAGCAGCTTAGAGGTGACAGGGCGTGAAAAACTGTTTTTT. This codes for CASSLEVTGREKLFF.

This clone was counted a single time. The chain couples TRBV4-2 to TRBJ2-2, with no clear D. This CDR3 has 18 amino acids. Germline V gives CDR1 LGHNA, CDR2 YNFKEQ. With 3 bases removed from V and 0 bases from J, the gap between germline ends came to 17 bases. CDR3 protein: CASSHATRGVANTGELFF. CDR3 coding DNA: TGTGCCAGCAGCCATGCCACACGTGGAGTCGCGAACACCGGGGAGCTGTTTTTT.

The V call is TRBV2, the J call TRBJ2-5, with D unclear. Trimming took 1 base from V and 5 from J, leaving 11 bases between them. This CDR3 has 14 residues. Germline values: CDR1 SNHLY, CDR2 FYNNEI. Here the CDR3 DNA reads TGTGCCAGCAGTGAAGGCAGTAAATCGGAGACCCAGTACTTC. This sequence encodes CASSEGSKSETQYF.

This clone was seen only a few times. The chain employs TRBV9 and TRBJ2-6; D is ambiguous. The CDR3 totals 15 residues. V was pared by 0 bases and J by 3 bases, with 7 bases between. Germline V gene data show CDR1 as SGDLS and CDR2 as YYNGEE. CDR3 coding DNA: TGTGCCAGCAGCGTAGGGGCCCTTGGGGCCAACGTCCTGACTTTC. This translates into CASSVGALGANVLTF.

This clone turned up a few times. The chain couples TRBV5-5 to TRBJ1-2; D is unclear. CDR3 size: 13 residues. Trimming removed 0 bases at V and 2 bases at J, with 5 bases between. Germline assignment: CDR1 SGHKS and CDR2 YYEKEE (reference sequence). CDR3 residues: CASSLGHNYGYTF. The CDR3 region has the DNA TGTGCCAGCAGCTTGGGACACAACTATGGCTACACCTTC.

This sequence joins TRBV2 and TRBJ2-2; TRBD2 agrees at 12 bases. This CDR3 contains 15 residues. Per germline, CDR1 SNHLY and CDR2 FYNNEI. The ends lost 5 bases at V and 5 bases at J; junction bases unmatched: 3. In DNA form, the CDR3 reads TGTGCCAGCAGTCGACTAGCGGGGGAAACCGGGGAGCTGTTTTTT. Translation gives CASSRLAGETGELFF.

This clone was counted between two and nine times. The rearrangement uses TRBV5-1 and TRBJ1-1; 7 nucleotides align to TRBD1. Germline lookup yields CDR1 SGHRS and CDR2 YFSETQ. This CDR3 is 14 amino acids long. Trimming removed 0 bases from V and 2 bases from J; junction bases left unmatched: 1. CDR3 coding DNA: TGCGCCAGCAGCTTGGACAGGGGAAACACTGAAGCTTTCTTT. Its translation: CASSLDRGNTEAFF.

V is TRBV10-3 and J is TRBJ2-3, with TRBD2 identical over 9 bases. Trimming at V came to 7 bases and at J to 1 base, leaving 3 bases not matched to a gene. This CDR3 comprises 14 residues. Germline V CDR1 and CDR2: ENHRY, SYGVKD. The CDR3 region has the DNA TGTGCCATCAAAGAGCGGGGGGGCACAGATACGCAGTATTTT. Protein: CAIKERGGTDTQYF.

The CDR3 loop reads CSVVTGNQETQYF. The CDR3 nucleotides read TGCAGCGTTGTGACAGGGAATCAAGAGACCCAGTACTTC. This chain uses TRBV29-1 with TRBJ2-5, with 7 nucleotides matching TRBD1. The CDR3 extends over 13 amino acids. J gave up 2 bases and V 4 bases, and 4 bases lay outside the gene matches. Germline V gene data show CDR1 as SQVTM and CDR2 as ANQGSEA.

The chain uses TRBV4-1 and TRBJ2-7, with TRBD2 matching 9 bases. Per germline, CDR1 MGHRA and CDR2 YSYEKL. The CDR3 has 18 amino acids. The J segment lost 3 bases and the V segment lost 1 base, leaving 13 bases of the junction unmatched. CDR3: CASSQGLGLAGKGYEQYF. DNA of the CDR3: TGCGCCAGCAGCCAAGGTTTGGGACTAGCAGGGAAAGGCTACGAGCAGTACTTC.